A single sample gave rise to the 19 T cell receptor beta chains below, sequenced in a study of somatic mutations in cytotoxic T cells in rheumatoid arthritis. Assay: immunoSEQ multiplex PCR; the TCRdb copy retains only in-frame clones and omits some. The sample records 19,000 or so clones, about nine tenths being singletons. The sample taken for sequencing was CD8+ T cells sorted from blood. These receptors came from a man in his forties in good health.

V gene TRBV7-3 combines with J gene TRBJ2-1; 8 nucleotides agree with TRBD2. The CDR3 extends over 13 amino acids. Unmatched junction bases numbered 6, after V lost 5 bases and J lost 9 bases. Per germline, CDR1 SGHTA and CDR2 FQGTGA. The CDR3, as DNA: TGTGCCAGCAGCCCGGGACTAGTGGGTGAGCAGTTCTTC. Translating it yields CASSPGLVGEQFF.

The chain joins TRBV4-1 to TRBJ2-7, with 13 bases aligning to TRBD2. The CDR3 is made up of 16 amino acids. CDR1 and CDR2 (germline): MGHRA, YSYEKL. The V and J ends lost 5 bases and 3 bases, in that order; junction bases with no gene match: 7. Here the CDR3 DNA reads TGCGCCAGCAGCTACTTGGGACTAGCGGGATTCTACGAGCAGTACTTC. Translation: CASSYLGLAGFYEQYF.

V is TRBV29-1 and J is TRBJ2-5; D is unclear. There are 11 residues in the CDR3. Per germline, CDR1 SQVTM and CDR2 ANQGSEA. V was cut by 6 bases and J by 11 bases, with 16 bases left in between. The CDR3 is CSVALFKEQYF. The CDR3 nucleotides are TGCAGCGTCGCCCTTTTTAAGGAGCAGTACTTC.

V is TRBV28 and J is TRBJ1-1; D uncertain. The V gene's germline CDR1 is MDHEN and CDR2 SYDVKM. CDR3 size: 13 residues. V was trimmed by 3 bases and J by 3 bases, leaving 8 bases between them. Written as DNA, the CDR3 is TGTGCCAGCAGTTTGGGTCGGTACACTGAAGCTTTCTTT. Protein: CASSLGRYTEAFF.

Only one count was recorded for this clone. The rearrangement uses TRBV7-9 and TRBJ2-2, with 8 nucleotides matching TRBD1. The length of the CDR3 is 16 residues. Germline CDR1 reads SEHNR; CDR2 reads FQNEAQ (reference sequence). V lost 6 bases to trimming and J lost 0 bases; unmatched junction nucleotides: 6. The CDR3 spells CASSPTGGSNTGELFF. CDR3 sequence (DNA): TGTGCCAGCAGTCCAACAGGGGGTTCGAACACCGGGGAGCTGTTTTTT.

This chain's CDR3 is CASSQDHPGPKNEQFF. DNA of the CDR3: TGCGCCAGCAGCCAAGATCACCCGGGACCCAAGAATGAGCAGTTCTTC. J is TRBJ2-1 and V is TRBV4-1; tentatively, D is TRBD1 or TRBD2 (5 bases each). The CDR3 totals 16 residues. V shed 0 bases and J shed 7 bases, with 16 bases lying between them. Looked up from germline, CDR1 is MGHRA and CDR2 is YSYEKL.

The CDR3, as DNA: TGTGCCAGCTGGGGACATAGCACAGATACGCAGTATTTT. Translated, it gives CASWGHSTDTQYF. The chain recombines TRBV27 with TRBJ2-3; possible D gene TRBD1, 6 bases. Germline-derived CDR1 and CDR2 are MNHEY and SMNVEV (reference sequence). Trimming cost V 8 bases and J 0 bases, with 9 bases left between them. The CDR3 length is 13 residues.

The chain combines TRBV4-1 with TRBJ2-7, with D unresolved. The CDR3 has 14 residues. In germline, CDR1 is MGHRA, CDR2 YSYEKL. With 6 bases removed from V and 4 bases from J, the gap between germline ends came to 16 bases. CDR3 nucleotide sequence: TGCGCCAGCAGTCAGGATGGAGCTTCATACGAGCAGTACTTC. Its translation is CASSQDGASYEQYF.

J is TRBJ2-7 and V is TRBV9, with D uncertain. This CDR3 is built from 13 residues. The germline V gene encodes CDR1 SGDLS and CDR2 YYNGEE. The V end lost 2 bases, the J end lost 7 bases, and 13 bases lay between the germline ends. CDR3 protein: CASSVGPGWEQYF. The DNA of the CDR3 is TGTGCCAGCAGCGTCGGCCCGGGTTGGGAGCAGTACTTC.

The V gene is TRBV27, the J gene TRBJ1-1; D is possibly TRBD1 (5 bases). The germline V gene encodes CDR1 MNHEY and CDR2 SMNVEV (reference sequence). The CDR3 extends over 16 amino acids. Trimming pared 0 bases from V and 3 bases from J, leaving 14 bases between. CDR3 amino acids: CASSLSVAEGYTEAFF. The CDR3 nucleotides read TGTGCCAGCAGTTTATCGGTAGCGGAGGGGTACACTGAAGCTTTCTTT.

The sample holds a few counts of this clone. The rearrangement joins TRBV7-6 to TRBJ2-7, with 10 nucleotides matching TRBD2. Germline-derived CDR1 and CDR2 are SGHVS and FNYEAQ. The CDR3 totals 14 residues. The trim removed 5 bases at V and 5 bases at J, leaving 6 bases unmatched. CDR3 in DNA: TGTGCCAGCAGCCGCTGGGGACTAGCGAACGAGCAGTACTTC. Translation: CASSRWGLANEQYF.

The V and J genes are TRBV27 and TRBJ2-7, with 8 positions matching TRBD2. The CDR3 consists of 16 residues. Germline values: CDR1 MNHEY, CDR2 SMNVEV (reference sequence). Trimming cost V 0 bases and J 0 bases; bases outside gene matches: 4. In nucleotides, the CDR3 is TGTGCCAGCAGTTTATCCCTGGGACTAGTCTCCTACGAGCAGTACTTC. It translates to CASSLSLGLVSYEQYF.

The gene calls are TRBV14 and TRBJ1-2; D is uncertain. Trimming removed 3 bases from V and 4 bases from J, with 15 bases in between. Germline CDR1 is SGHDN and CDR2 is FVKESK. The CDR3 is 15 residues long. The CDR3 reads CASSQHRTPLYGYTF. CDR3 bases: TGTGCCAGCAGCCAGCACCGGACCCCACTCTATGGCTACACCTTC.

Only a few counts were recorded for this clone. CDR3 loop: CASSSFPSSDDEQYF. CDR3 DNA: TGTGCCAGCAGCTCGTTCCCAAGCAGTGACGACGAGCAGTACTTC. The J gene is TRBJ2-7, the V gene TRBV7-9; D uncertain. The CDR3 is 15 residues long. Deletions cut 4 bases from V and 5 bases from J, with 18 bases between. CDR1 and CDR2 (germline): SEHNR, FQNEAQ (reference sequence).

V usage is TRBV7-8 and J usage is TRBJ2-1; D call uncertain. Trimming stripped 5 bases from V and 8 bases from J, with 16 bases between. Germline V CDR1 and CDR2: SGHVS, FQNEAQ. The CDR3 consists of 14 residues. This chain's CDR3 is CASSPRYLGHEQFF. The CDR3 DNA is TGTGCCAGCAGCCCCCGATACCTAGGGCATGAGCAGTTCTTC.

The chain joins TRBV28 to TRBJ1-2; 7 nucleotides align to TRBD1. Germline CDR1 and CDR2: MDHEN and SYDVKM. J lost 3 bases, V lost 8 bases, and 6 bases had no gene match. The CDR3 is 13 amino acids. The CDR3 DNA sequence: TGTGCCAGCTGTGAGACAGGGTACTATGGCTACACCTTC. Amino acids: CASCETGYYGYTF.

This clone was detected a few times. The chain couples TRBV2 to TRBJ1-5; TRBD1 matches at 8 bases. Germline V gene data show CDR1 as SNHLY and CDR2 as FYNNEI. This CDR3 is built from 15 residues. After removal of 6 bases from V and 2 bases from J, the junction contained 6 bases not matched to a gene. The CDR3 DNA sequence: TGTGCCAGCAGGTCCGGGACAGGAGGCAATCAGCCCCAGCATTTT. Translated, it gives CASRSGTGGNQPQHF.

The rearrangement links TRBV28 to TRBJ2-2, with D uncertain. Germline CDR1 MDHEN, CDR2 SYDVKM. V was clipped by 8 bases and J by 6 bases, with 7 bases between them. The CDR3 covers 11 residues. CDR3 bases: TGTGCCAGCCACCGGGCCGGGGAGCTGTTTTTT. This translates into CASHRAGELFF. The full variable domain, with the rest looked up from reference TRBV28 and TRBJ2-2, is DVKVTQSSRYLVKRTGEKVFLECVQDMDHENMFWYRQDPGLGLRLIYFSYDVKMKEKGDIPEGYSVSREKKERFSLILESASTNQTSMYLCASHRAGELFFGEGSRLTVL.

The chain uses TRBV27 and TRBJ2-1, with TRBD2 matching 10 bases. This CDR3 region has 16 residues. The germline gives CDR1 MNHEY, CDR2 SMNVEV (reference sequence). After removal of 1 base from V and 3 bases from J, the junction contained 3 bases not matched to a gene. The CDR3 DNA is TGTGCCAGCAGTTTATTTTCTAGCGGGAGCTACAATGAGCAGTTCTTC. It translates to CASSLFSSGSYNEQFF.